Below, 18 T cell receptor beta chains from the same sample are listed, as sequenced in a study of blood T cell repertoires in COVID-19. TCRdb's table, derived via immunoSEQ multiplex PCR, lists solely in-frame clones and lacks some. The sample contains roughly 250,000 clones, more than 90% of which appear only once. The sample was peripheral blood. These receptor sequences come from a person between 18 and 30 years old with COVID-19, enrolled during active disease.

The rearrangement links TRBV2 to TRBJ2-7; tentative D call: TRBD2 (5 bases). The CDR3 has 14 residues. Trimming took off 4 bases at V and 5 bases at J, with 15 bases between the two ends. The V gene's germline CDR1 is SNHLY and CDR2 FYNNEI. Here the CDR3 reads CASSVSGLGNEQYF. The CDR3 nucleotides are TGTGCCAGCAGTGTGTCCGGACTGGGAAACGAGCAGTACTTC.

The chain combines TRBV27 with TRBJ2-7; no definite D call. The CDR3 spans 12 residues. Germline CDR1 is MNHEY and CDR2 is SMNVEV (reference sequence). V dropped 4 bases and J dropped 6 bases, with 10 bases sitting between them. Written as DNA, the CDR3 is TGTGCCAGCAGTTATCCGGGTGGCGAGCAGTACTTC. Protein product: CASSYPGGEQYF.

The chain is built from TRBV10-3 and TRBJ2-1; D might be TRBD2 (6 bases). This CDR3 contains 18 residues. V lost 1 base and J lost 3, with 19 bases in between. CDR1 and CDR2 from the germline V gene are ENHRY and SYGVKD. This CDR3 is CAISEYSGGLARYNEQFF. In DNA, the CDR3 is TGTGCCATCAGTGAGTACTCCGGCGGGCTAGCGCGCTACAATGAGCAGTTCTTC.

This clone appeared a single time. This chain connects TRBV2 to TRBJ2-7; TRBD1 matches at 9 bases. V dropped 6 bases and J dropped 2; count of bases not matched to a gene: 5. The CDR3 totals 14 residues. The V gene's germline CDR1 is SNHLY and CDR2 FYNNEI. The CDR3 bases are TGTGCCAGCAGCACAGGGGGCCTAGCCTACGAGCAGTACTTC. This translates into CASSTGGLAYEQYF.

V is TRBV5-6 and J is TRBJ2-7, with D tentatively TRBD1 (6 bases). The CDR3 is 11 amino acids. CDR1 SGHDT and CDR2 YYEEEE come from the germline V gene. The V end was cut by 4 bases, the J end by 7 bases, with 9 bases between. CDR3 in DNA: TGTGCCAGCAGCATAGGGACAGAGCAGTACTTC. It codes for CASSIGTEQYF.

This chain connects TRBV19 to TRBJ1-1, with a weak D call TRBD1 (6 bases). V lost 9 bases and J 0 bases, leaving 17 bases between the germline ends. Germline loops: CDR1 LNHDA, CDR2 SQIVND (reference sequence). CDR3 length equals 15 residues. The CDR3 nucleotides read TGTGCCAGCCAAGCACAGGGAAGGATGAACACTGAAGCTTTCTTT. Translated: CASQAQGRMNTEAFF.

This chain joins TRBV5-1 and TRBJ1-5; D ambiguous. The V end was cut by 4 bases, the J end by 2 bases, with 7 bases between. Germline assignment: CDR1 SGHRS and CDR2 YFSETQ. This CDR3 is 13 amino acids long. CDR3 sequence (DNA): TGCGCCAGCAGCGCGGATGGCAATCAGCCCCAGCATTTT. Residues: CASSADGNQPQHF. Based on the CDR3 plus reference TRBV5-1 and TRBJ1-5, the full variable domain is KAGVTQTPRYLIKTRGQQVTLSCSPISGHRSVSWYQQTPGQGLQFLFEYFSETQRNKGNFPGRFSGRQFSNSRSEMNVSTLELGDSALYLCASSADGNQPQHFGDGTRLSIL.

The V call is TRBV30, the J call TRBJ2-3; unclear D gene. Germline assignment: CDR1 GTSNPN and CDR2 SVGIG (reference sequence). V was cut by 0 bases and J by 7 bases, with 23 bases left in between. The CDR3 runs 17 residues. The CDR3 loop reads CAWSVLVPHPRAHTQYF. DNA of the CDR3: TGTGCCTGGAGTGTATTAGTTCCCCACCCCCGAGCTCATACGCAGTATTTT.

The chain recombines TRBV18 with TRBJ2-1; 9 nucleotides agree with TRBD1. The germline gives CDR1 KGHSH, CDR2 LQKENI. The length of the CDR3 is 15 residues. V gave up 6 bases and J gave up 1 base; unmatched junction bases: 4. CDR3 nucleotide sequence: TGTGCCAGCTCTCTGACAGGGGGATCCTACAATGAGCAGTTCTTC. Translating it yields CASSLTGGSYNEQFF.

The chain couples TRBV3-1 (or the pseudogene TRBV3-2) to TRBJ1-2, with D maybe TRBD1 (6 bases). Germline V gene sequence: CDR1 LGHDT, CDR2 YNNKEL (reference sequence). The CDR3 sequence is 16 residues long. The germline V and J ends were trimmed by 1 base and 2 bases, with 14 bases remaining between them. The CDR3 here is CASSQGFSGANYGYTF. DNA of the CDR3: TGTGCCAGCAGCCAAGGGTTTTCAGGGGCCAACTATGGCTACACCTTC.

The chain is built from TRBV14 and TRBJ2-7, with unresolved D. V was shortened by 1 base and J by 3 bases, with 4 bases between the two germline ends. The germline V gene has CDR1 SGHDN and CDR2 FVKESK. The CDR3 runs 12 residues. CDR3 coding DNA: TGTGCCAGCAGCCAAGGTAGCTACGAGCAGTACTTC. Amino acids: CASSQGSYEQYF.

This clone was seen a few times. This chain connects TRBV2 to TRBJ2-3; 10 bases line up with TRBD1. Unmatched junction bases numbered 10, after V lost 7 bases and J lost 6 bases. The germline CDR1 and CDR2 sequences are SNHLY and FYNNEI. This CDR3 comprises 15 residues. The CDR3 sequence is CASTLGQGMFDTQYF. CDR3 nucleotide sequence: TGTGCCAGCACTTTGGGACAGGGGATGTTTGATACGCAGTATTTT.

This chain links TRBV14 with TRBJ1-2, with 11 bases that match TRBD1. CDR3 size: 15 residues. Trimming removed 0 bases from V and 4 bases from J; junction bases left unmatched: 1. CDR1 SGHDN and CDR2 FVKESK come from the germline V gene. Written as DNA, the CDR3 is TGTGCCAGCAGCCAAGATGGGACAGGGGGCTATGGCTACACCTTC. It encodes CASSQDGTGGYGYTF.

The chain links TRBV5-1 to TRBJ2-3; TRBD1 aligns across 11 bases. Germline values: CDR1 SGHRS, CDR2 YFSETQ. V trimming: 4 bases; J trimming: 1 base; junction bases outside the gene matches: 11. This CDR3 has 18 amino acids. The CDR3 DNA sequence: TGCGCCAGCAGCATAGGACAGGGGGCTTTTTCGGGCACAGATACGCAGTATTTT. Translating it yields CASSIGQGAFSGTDTQYF.

This clone was seen only once. The chain joins TRBV11-2 to TRBJ1-1, with TRBD1 matching over 11 bases. The CDR3 runs 15 residues. Germline trimming cut 3 bases from V and 1 base from J; bases unmatched to any gene: 1. Germline CDR1 SGHAT, CDR2 FQNNGV. In DNA form, the CDR3 reads TGTGCCAGCAGCTTCGGACAGGGGGCGAACACTGAAGCTTTCTTT. Its translation is CASSFGQGANTEAFF.

The genes are TRBV9 and TRBJ1-2, with 8 positions matching TRBD1. The trim removed 5 bases at V and 7 bases at J, leaving 7 bases unmatched. Germline CDR1 and CDR2: SGDLS and YYNGEE. There are 13 residues in the CDR3. The CDR3 coding sequence is TGTGCCAGCAGGCAGGGACAGGAGCGTGGCTACACCTTC. Translating gives CASRQGQERGYTF.

This clone was counted once. This sequence joins TRBV6-1 and TRBJ2-5; 8 positions match TRBD2. This CDR3 is 13 amino acids long. The V gene's germline CDR1 is MNHNS and CDR2 SASEGT. The trim removed 4 bases at V and 3 bases at J, leaving 1 base unmatched. In DNA, the CDR3 is TGTGCCAGCAGTGCAGCGGGAGAAGAGACCCAGTACTTC. Translation: CASSAAGEETQYF.

The count of this clone is one. This chain links TRBV3-1 (or the pseudogene TRBV3-2) with TRBJ1-2; D might be TRBD1 (5 bases). Germline lookup yields CDR1 LGHDT and CDR2 YNNKEL (reference sequence). The V end lost 4 bases, the J end lost 1 base, and 22 bases lay between the germline ends. The CDR3 spans 18 residues. CDR3 loop: CASSPSSPIGGNNYGYTF. The CDR3 DNA reads as TGTGCCAGCAGCCCCTCATCCCCCATTGGGGGGAATAACTATGGCTACACCTTC.